This T cell receptor (beta chain) is drawn from a study of response to subunit inactivated influenza vaccine. TCRdb fed the RT-PCR reads into MiXCR, producing one record per CDR3 protein. The sample contains more than 450,000 distinct CDR3 sequences, 11% of which appear only once. Trimming at V came to 5 bases and at J to 5 bases, leaving 7 bases not matched to a gene. The CDR3 totals 15 residues. This sample was also put to use in a study of T cells expressing NK-cell markers. From that second work: 5'RACE template switching built TCR beta cDNA with unique molecular identifiers. In the group of eight sequenced donors, seven were HCMV-seropositive and one was seronegative. The share of CD8+ T cells held by dominant NKG2C+ clonotypes was about 1.0-7.5% in several donors.

The chain links TRBV12-3 or TRBV12-4 to TRBJ2-5, with 11 bases identical to TRBD2. This sequence was found in a middle-aged man who received an inactivated influenza vaccine. Sequencing used PBMCs from blood, obtained on the day of vaccination. For the CDR3, the DNA is TGTGCCAGCAGTGCCAGACTAGCGGGAAGGGAGACCCAGTACTTC. It is translated as CASSARLAGRETQYF.